A selection of T cell receptor beta chains follows, all from one sample in a study of shared clonotypes between healthy human individuals. Measured with immunoSEQ multiplex PCR; TCRdb has only the in-frame clones, and not every one. The table lists approximately 1,500,000 clones, 95% to 99% of them singletons. What was sequenced was naive CD4+ T cells sorted from blood. The receptors were sampled from a man aged 25-45 years in good health. Each CDR3 is given with its conserved first and last residue. The D gene is left open where the match is weak. For some rows the clone size is stated as once, few or many, or as a class when expanded; others skip it.

d_gene: NA; abundance: NA; j_gene: TRBJ2-2; v_gene: TRBV19; CDR3nt: TGTGCCAGTAGCATACAGGGGAGGGCCGGGGAGCTGTTTTTT; CDR3aa: CASSIQGRAGELFF
d_gene: NA; abundance: NA; j_gene: TRBJ2-1; v_gene: TRBV15; CDR3nt: TGTGCCACCAGCAGAGACCCTGTCGATGAGCAGTTCTTC; CDR3aa: CATSRDPVDEQFF
d_gene: TRBD2; abundance: NA; j_gene: TRBJ2-3; v_gene: TRBV5-1; CDR3nt: TGCGCCAGCAGCTTGGGAACGGGAGGGCCGGGAGATACGCAGTATTTT; CDR3aa: CASSLGTGGPGDTQYF
d_gene: NA; abundance: NA; j_gene: TRBJ2-2; v_gene: TRBV9; CDR3nt: TGTGCCAGCAGCGCTCATGACCACACCGGGGAGCTGTTTTTT; CDR3aa: CASSAHDHTGELFF
d_gene: NA; abundance: NA; j_gene: TRBJ1-5; v_gene: TRBV4-3; CDR3nt: TGCGCCAGCAGCCAAGATAGATCTGGGCCCCAGCATTTT; CDR3aa: CASSQDRSGPQHF
d_gene: TRBD2; abundance: NA; j_gene: TRBJ2-6; v_gene: TRBV27; CDR3nt: TGTGCCAGCAGTTTATCAGCGGGGGTAGGAGTCCTGACTTTC; CDR3aa: CASSLSAGVGVLTF
d_gene: NA; abundance: NA; j_gene: TRBJ1-1; v_gene: TRBV11-2; CDR3nt: TGTGCCAGCAGCTTAAGGCTCCGGGACAAAGCAAGCATGAACACTGAAGCTTTCTTT; CDR3aa: CASSLRLRDKASMNTEAFF
d_gene: TRBD1; abundance: NA; j_gene: TRBJ2-7; v_gene: TRBV15; CDR3nt: TGTGCCACCAGCAGATCGACAGGGGCCGACGAGCAGTACTTC; CDR3aa: CATSRSTGADEQYF
d_gene: NA; abundance: NA; j_gene: TRBJ2-6; v_gene: TRBV7-2; CDR3nt: TGTGCCAGCAGCGGACGGGTCTCTGGGGCCAACGTCCTGACTTTC; CDR3aa: CASSGRVSGANVLTF
d_gene: NA; abundance: once; j_gene: TRBJ2-7; v_gene: TRBV19; CDR3nt: TGTGCCAGTAACCCCGGAGACACCTACGAGCAGTACTTC; CDR3aa: CASNPGDTYEQYF
d_gene: NA; abundance: NA; j_gene: TRBJ2-7; v_gene: TRBV10-3; CDR3nt: TGTGCCAGGAGGGGGCAGGGTTACTACGAGCAGTACTTC; CDR3aa: CARRGQGYYEQYF
d_gene: NA; abundance: NA; j_gene: TRBJ2-4; v_gene: TRBV25-1; CDR3nt: TGTGCCAGCAGTGTCTCCCACACAGGCGCCAAAAACATTCAGTACTTC; CDR3aa: CASSVSHTGAKNIQYF
d_gene: TRBD2; abundance: NA; j_gene: TRBJ2-2; v_gene: TRBV27; CDR3nt: TGTGCCACCCCCTCTCGGGCTAGCGGGACGAACACCGGGGAGCTGTTTTTT; CDR3aa: CATPSRASGTNTGELFF
d_gene: NA; abundance: once; j_gene: TRBJ1-4; v_gene: TRBV6-6; CDR3nt: TGTGCCAGCAGTTACCTGGGGCCGGCAACTAATGAAAAACTGTTTTTT; CDR3aa: CASSYLGPATNEKLFF
d_gene: TRBD2; abundance: once; j_gene: TRBJ2-1; v_gene: TRBV5-4; CDR3nt: TGTGCCAGCAGTGTACTAGCGGGAGTTTCGGGCAATGAGCAGTTCTTC; CDR3aa: CASSVLAGVSGNEQFF
d_gene: NA; abundance: NA; j_gene: TRBJ2-7; v_gene: TRBV18; CDR3nt: TGTGCCAGCTCACCGGGGTTCAGGGAAACCTACGAGCAGTACTTC; CDR3aa: CASSPGFRETYEQYF
d_gene: NA; abundance: once; j_gene: TRBJ1-3; v_gene: TRBV5-1; CDR3nt: TGCGCCAGCAGCTTGCAGGTTGGTGGAAACACCATATATTTT; CDR3aa: CASSLQVGGNTIYF
d_gene: TRBD1; abundance: NA; j_gene: TRBJ1-1; v_gene: TRBV5-6; CDR3nt: TGTGCCAGCAGCTCGAAGACAGGGACGAACACTGAAGCTTTCTTT; CDR3aa: CASSSKTGTNTEAFF
d_gene: TRBD1; abundance: NA; j_gene: TRBJ2-7; v_gene: TRBV14; CDR3nt: TGTGCCAGTCCGACAGGGCCCAACGAGCAGTACTTC; CDR3aa: CASPTGPNEQYF